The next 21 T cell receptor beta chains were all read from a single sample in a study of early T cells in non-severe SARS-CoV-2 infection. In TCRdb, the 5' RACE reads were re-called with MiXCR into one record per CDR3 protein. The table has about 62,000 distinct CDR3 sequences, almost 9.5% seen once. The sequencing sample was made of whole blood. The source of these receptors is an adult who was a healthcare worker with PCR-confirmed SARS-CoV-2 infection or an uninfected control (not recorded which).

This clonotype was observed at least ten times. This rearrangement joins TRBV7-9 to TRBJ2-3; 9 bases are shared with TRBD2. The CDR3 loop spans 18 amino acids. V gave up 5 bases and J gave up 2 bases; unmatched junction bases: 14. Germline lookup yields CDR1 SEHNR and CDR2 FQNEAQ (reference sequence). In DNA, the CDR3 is TGTGCCAGCAGCCCACGAGCGGGGGGCTGGAATTCCACAGATACGCAGTATTTT. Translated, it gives CASSPRAGGWNSTDTQYF.

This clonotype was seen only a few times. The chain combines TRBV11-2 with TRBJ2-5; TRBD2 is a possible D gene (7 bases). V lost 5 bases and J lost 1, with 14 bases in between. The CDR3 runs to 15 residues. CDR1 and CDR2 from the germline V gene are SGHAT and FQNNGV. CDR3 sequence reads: CASSHGGGSQETQYF. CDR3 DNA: TGTGCCAGCAGCCACGGGGGCGGGAGCCAAGAGACCCAGTACTTC.

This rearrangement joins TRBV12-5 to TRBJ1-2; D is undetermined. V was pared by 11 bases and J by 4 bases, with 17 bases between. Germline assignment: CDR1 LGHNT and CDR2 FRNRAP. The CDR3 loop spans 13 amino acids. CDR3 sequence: CAGDQVRTYGYTF. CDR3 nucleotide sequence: TGTGCTGGAGACCAGGTTCGTACCTATGGCTACACCTTC.

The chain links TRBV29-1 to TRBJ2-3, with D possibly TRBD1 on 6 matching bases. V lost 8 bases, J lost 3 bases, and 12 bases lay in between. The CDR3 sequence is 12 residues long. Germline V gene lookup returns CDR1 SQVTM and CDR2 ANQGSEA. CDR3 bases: TGCAGCCTTCGAGGACAGACAGATACGCAGTATTTT. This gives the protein CSLRGQTDTQYF.

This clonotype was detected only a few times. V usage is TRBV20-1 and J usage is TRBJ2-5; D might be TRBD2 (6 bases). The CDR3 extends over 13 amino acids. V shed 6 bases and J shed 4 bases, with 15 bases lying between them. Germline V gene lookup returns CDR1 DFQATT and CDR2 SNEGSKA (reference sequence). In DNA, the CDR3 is TGCAGTGCCGTAAGGCGGGGTACAGAGACCCAGTACTTC. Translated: CSAVRRGTETQYF.

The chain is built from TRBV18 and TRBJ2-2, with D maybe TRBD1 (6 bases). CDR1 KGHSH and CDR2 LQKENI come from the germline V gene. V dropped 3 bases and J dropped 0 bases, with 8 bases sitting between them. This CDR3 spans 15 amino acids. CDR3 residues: CASSPDRTNTGELFF. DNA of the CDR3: TGTGCCAGCTCACCGGACAGAACGAACACCGGGGAGCTGTTTTTT.

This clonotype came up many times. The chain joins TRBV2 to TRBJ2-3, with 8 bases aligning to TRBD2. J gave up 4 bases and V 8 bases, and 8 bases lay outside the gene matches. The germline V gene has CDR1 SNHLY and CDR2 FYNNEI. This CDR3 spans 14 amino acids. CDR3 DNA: TGTGCCAGCTCCCCCGGGGGGGCTGCAGATACGCAGTATTTT. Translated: CASSPGGAADTQYF.

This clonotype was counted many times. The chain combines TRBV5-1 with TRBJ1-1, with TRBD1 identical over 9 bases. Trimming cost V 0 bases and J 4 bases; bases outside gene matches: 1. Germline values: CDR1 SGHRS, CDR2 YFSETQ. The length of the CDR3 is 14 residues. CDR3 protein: CASSLVTGGTEAFF. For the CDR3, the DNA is TGCGCCAGCAGCTTGGTGACAGGGGGCACTGAAGCTTTCTTT.

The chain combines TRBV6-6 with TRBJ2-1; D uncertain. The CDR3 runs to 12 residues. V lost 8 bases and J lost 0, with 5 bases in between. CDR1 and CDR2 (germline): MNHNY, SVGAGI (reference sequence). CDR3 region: CASHGSYNEQFF. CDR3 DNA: TGTGCCAGCCATGGCTCCTACAATGAGCAGTTCTTC.

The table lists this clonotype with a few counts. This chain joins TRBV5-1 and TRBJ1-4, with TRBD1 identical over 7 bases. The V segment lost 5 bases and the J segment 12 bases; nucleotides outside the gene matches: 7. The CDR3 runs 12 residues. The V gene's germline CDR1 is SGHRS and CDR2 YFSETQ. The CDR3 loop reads CASRSDREELFF. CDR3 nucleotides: TGCGCCAGCAGATCAGACAGGGAAGAACTGTTTTTT.

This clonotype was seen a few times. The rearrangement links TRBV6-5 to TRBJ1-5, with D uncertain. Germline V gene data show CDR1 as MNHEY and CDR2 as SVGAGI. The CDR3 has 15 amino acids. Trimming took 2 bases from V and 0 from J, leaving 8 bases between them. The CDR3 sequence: CASSYARDSNQPQHF. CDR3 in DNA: TGTGCCAGCAGTTACGCCAGAGATAGCAATCAGCCCCAGCATTTT.

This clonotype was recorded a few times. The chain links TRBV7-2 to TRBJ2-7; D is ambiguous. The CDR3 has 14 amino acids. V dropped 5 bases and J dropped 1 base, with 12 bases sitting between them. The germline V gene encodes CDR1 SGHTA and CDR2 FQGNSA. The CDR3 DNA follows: TGTGCCAGCAGCCCGAGGACCGAGTCCTACGAGCAGTACGTC. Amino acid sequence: CASSPRTESYEQYV.

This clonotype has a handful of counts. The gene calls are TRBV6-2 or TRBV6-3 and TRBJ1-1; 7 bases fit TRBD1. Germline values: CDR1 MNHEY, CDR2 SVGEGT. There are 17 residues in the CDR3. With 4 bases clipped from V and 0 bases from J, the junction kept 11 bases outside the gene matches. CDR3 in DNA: TGTGCCAGCAGTTCGGACCCGACAACAGGGGTGAACACTGAAGCTTTCTTT. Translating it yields CASSSDPTTGVNTEAFF.

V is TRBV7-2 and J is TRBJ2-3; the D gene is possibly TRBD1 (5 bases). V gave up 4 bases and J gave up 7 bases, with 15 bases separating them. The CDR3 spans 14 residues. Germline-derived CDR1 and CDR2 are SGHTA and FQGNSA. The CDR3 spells CASSSETGPYTQYF. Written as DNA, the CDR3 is TGTGCCAGCAGCTCAGAAACAGGCCCCTATACGCAGTATTTT.

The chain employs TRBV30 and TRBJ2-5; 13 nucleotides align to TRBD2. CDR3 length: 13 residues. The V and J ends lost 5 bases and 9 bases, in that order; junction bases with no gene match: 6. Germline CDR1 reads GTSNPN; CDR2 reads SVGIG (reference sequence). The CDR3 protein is CAWGLAGAAAQYF. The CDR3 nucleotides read TGTGCCTGGGGACTAGCGGGAGCCGCGGCCCAGTACTTC.

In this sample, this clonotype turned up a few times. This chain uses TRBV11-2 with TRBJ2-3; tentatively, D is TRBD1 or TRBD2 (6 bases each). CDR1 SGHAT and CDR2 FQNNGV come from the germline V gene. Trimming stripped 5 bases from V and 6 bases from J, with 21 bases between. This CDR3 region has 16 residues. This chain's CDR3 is CASSRLGIGGWDTQYF. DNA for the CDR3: TGTGCCAGCAGCCGTCTGGGGATCGGGGGCTGGGATACGCAGTATTTT. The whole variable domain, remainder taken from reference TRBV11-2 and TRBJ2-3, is EAGVAQSPRYKIIEKRQSVAFWCNPISGHATLYWYQQILGQGPKLLIQFQNNGVVDDSQLPKDRFSAERLKGVDSTLKIQPAKLEDSAVYLCASSRLGIGGWDTQYFGPGTRLTVL.

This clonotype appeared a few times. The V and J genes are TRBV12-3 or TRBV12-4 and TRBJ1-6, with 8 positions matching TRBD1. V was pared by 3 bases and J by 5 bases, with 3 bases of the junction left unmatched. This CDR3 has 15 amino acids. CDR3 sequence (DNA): TGTGCCAGCAGTTTCAGGGGGCGGGATAATTCACCCCTCCACTTT. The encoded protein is CASSFRGRDNSPLHF.

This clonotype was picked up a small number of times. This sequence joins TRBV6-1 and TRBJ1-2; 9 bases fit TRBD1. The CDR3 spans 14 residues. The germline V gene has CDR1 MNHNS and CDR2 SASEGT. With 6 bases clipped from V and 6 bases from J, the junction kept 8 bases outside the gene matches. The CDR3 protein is CASRETGTGHGYTF. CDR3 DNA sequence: TGTGCCAGCAGGGAAACCGGGACAGGGCATGGCTACACCTTC.

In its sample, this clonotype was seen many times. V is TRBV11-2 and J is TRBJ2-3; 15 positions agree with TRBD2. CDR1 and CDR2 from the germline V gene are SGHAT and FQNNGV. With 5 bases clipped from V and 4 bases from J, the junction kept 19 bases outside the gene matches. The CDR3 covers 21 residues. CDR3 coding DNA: TGTGCCAGCAGCCACAACTCAAAATGGACTAGCGGGGGGGCTGCCGCAGATACGCAGTATTTT. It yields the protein CASSHNSKWTSGGAAADTQYF.

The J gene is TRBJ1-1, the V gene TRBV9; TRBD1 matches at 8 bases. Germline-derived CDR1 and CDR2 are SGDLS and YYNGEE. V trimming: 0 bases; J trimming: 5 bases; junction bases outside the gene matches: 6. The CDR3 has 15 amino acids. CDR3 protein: CASSVAQGALTEAFF. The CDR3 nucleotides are TGTGCCAGCAGCGTAGCCCAGGGGGCTTTGACTGAAGCTTTCTTT.

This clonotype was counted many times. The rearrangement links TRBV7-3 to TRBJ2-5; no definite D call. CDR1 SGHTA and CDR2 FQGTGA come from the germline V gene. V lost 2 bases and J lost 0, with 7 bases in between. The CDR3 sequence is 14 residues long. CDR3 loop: CASSLGVNQETQYF. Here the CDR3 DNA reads TGTGCCAGCAGCTTAGGGGTAAACCAAGAGACCCAGTACTTC.